The 2 T cell receptor beta chains given below trace back to one sample, sequenced in a study of blood T cell repertoires in COVID-19. Clones were read by immunoSEQ multiplex PCR, and TCRdb kept only the in-frame ones, dropping some. The sample holds about 270,000 clones, around 82% seen once. The sample consisted of peripheral blood. Every receptor here comes from a woman aged 18 to 35 with acute or convalescent COVID-19.

The chain couples TRBV29-1 to TRBJ2-1; TRBD2 agrees at 10 bases. The ends lost 0 bases at V and 0 bases at J; junction bases unmatched: 8. The CDR3 has 18 amino acids. Germline values: CDR1 SQVTM, CDR2 ANQGSEA. CDR3 in amino acids: CSVEDVAGGLSSYNEQFF. DNA for the CDR3: TGCAGCGTTGAAGACGTAGCGGGAGGCCTGAGCTCCTACAATGAGCAGTTCTTC.

The chain combines TRBV27 with TRBJ2-3; D is perhaps TRBD2 (5 bases). The CDR3 is made up of 15 amino acids. V was cut by 8 bases and J by 4 bases, with 19 bases left in between. Germline CDR1 reads MNHEY; CDR2 reads SMNVEV (reference sequence). The CDR3 sequence: CASSAPGVKADTQYF. In nucleotides, the CDR3 is TGTGCCAGCTCGGCCCCCGGGGTTAAGGCAGATACGCAGTATTTT.